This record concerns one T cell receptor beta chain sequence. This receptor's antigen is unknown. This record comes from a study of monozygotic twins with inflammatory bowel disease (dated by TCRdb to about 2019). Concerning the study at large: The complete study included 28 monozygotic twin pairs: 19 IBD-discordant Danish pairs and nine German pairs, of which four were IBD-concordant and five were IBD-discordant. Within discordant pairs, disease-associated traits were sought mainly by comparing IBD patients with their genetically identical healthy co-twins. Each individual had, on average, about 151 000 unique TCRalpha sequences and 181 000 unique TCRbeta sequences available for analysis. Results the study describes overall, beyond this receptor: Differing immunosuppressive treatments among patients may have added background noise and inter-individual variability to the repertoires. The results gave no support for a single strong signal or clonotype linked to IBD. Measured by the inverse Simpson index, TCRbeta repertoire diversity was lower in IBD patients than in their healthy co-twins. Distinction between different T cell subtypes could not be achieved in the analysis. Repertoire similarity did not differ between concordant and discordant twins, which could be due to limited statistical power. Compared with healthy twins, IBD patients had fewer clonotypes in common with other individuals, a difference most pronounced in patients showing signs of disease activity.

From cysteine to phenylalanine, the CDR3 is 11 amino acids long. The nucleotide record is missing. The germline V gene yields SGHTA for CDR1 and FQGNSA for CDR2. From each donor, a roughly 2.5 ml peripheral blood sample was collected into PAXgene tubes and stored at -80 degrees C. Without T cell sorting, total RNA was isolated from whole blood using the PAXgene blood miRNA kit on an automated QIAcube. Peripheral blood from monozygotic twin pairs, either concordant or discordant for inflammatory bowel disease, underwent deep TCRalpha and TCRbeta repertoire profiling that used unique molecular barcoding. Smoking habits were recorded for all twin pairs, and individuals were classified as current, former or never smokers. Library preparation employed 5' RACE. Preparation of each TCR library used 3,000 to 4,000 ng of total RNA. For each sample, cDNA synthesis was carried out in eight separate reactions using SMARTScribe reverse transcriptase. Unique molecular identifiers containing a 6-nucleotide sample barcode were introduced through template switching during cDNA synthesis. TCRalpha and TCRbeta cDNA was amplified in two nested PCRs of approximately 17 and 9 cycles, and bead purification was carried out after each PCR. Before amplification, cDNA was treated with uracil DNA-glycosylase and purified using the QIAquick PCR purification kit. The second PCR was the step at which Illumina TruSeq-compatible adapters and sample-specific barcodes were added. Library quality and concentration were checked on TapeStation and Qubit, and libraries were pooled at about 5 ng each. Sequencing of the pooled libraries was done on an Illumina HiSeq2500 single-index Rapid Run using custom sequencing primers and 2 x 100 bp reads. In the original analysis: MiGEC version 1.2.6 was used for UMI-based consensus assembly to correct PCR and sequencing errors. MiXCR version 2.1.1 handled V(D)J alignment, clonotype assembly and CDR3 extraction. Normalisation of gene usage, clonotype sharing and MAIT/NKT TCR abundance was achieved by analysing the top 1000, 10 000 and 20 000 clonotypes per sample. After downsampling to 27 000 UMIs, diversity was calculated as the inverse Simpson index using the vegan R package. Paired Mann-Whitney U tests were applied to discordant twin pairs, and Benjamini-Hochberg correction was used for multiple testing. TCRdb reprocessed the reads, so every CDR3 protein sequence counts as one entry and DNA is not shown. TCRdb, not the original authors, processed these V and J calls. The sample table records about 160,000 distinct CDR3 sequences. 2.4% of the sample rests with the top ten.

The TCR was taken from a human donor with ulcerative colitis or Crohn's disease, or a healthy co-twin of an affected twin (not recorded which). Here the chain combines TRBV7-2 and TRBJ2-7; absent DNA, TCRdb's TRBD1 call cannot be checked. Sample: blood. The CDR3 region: CASGTRGEQYF.